This TCR beta chain came from a study of cytomegalovirus exposure and HLA in healthy donors. In regard to this clone: Antigen specificity is unknown.

Study findings and constraints: Some highly shared sequence variants likely arose as a pipeline artifact. The study found most TCR sequences rare, yet found some public TCRs in many donors.

Donors were nominally healthy when sampled, though unrecorded immune exposures were likely. PCR employed 60 Vbeta and 13 Jbeta primers. Assay: immunoSEQ multiplex PCR; the TCRdb copy retains only in-frame clones and omits some. The sample contains more than 150,000 clones, approximately 80% of which appear only once. CDR3 size: 13 residues. The clonotype originates from a woman in her 30s in good health and CMV-seropositive. Input material: PBMCs. The genes are TRBV21-1 and TRBJ1-6. TRBV21-1 is flagged as a pseudogene. Here the CDR3 reads CASSRLDNSPLHF. The CDR3 DNA reads TGTGCCAGCAGCAGACTGGATAATTCACCCCTCCACTTT.